Sequencing of this TCR beta chain was carried out in a study of early T cells in non-severe SARS-CoV-2 infection. On the study more broadly: Chains were not paired, and sequencing was done on bulk RNA from unsorted whole blood. General observations from the study: Matching against VDJdb likely underestimated virus-specific expansions, favoring anti-spike CD8.

Details on this clonotype: The antigen is undetermined.

V shed 2 bases and J 2 bases; nucleotides not matched to a gene: 3. In germline, CDR1 is SGHVS, CDR2 FQNEAQ. CDR3 length: 15 residues. The library protocol tagged individual cDNA molecules with unique molecular identifiers. TCRdb redid the calling of the 5' RACE reads with MiXCR, one entry per CDR3 protein. Counted here are tens of thousands of distinct CDR3 sequences, 4.7% occurring once; the ten biggest clones make up 7.9%. This TCR derives from an adult who was a healthcare worker with PCR-confirmed SARS-CoV-2 infection or an uninfected control (not recorded which). The material sequenced was whole blood. The chain links TRBV7-8 to TRBJ2-3; 8 nucleotides match TRBD1. The CDR3 here is CASSLRQGATDTQYF. The CDR3, as DNA: TGTGCCAGCAGCTTAAGGCAGGGGGCCACAGATACGCAGTATTTT.